This T cell receptor (beta chain) was sequenced in a study of T cell changes during pregnancy in multiple sclerosis. This CDR3 is built from 10 residues. In germline, CDR1 is DFQATT, CDR2 SNEGSKA (reference sequence). V lost 8 bases to trimming and J lost 10 bases, with 12 bases between them. Sequencing was performed with immunoSEQ multiplex PCR; in TCRdb, only in-frame clones are kept and a portion is missing. The sample lists approximately 40,000 clones, 92% occurring once. This receptor was identified in a female donor with multiple sclerosis, enrolled in a pregnancy study. The chain employs TRBV20-1 and TRBJ2-1; D may be TRBD1 (5 bases). The starting material was CD8+ T cells from peripheral blood mononuclear cells, obtained in the third trimester of pregnancy. The CDR3 protein is CSTQGLEQFF. The CDR3 DNA sequence: TGCAGTACCCAGGGTTTGGAGCAGTTCTTC.